The 24 T cell receptor beta chains below come from one sample, sequenced in a study of blood T cell repertoires in COVID-19 (dated by TCRdb to 2018 to 2021). Receptor amplification or capture employed the immunoSEQ multiplex PCR assay. TCRdb's version of the immuneACCESS table is confined to in-frame rearrangements and falls short of the full clone set. An unresolved V gene accounts for under half of the shortfall where checked; the remainder is of unknown origin. This sample is represented by around 190,000 clones; 88% of them were singletons. In total, the top ten clones hold roughly 10% of the sample. The sample taken for sequencing was PBMCs or T cells enriched from blood (not recorded which). Receptors originate from a woman aged 18 to 35 who had recovered from COVID-19.

This chain connects TRBV28 to TRBJ1-1, with D uncertain. Per the germline V gene, CDR1 is MDHEN and CDR2 is SYDVKM. This CDR3 comprises 12 residues. Trimming removed 7 bases at V and 4 bases at J, with 10 bases between. The CDR3 loop reads CASKEERTEAFF. Written as DNA, the CDR3 is TGTGCCAGCAAGGAGGAGCGCACTGAAGCTTTCTTT.

On this clone: The junction does not match germline at one end; this may be a read error. This chain connects TRBV4-1 to TRBJ1-3, with a weak D call TRBD1 (6 bases). The CDR3 consists of 17 residues. CDR1 and CDR2 (germline): MGHRA, YSYEKL. The CDR3: CASRQAPRGGPGNTIYF. The CDR3 coding sequence is TGCGCCAGCAGGCAAGCCCCCAGGGGTGGTCCTGGAAACACCATATATTTT.

The chain uses TRBV5-1 and TRBJ2-3; 9 nucleotides align to TRBD2. V lost 0 bases to trimming and J lost 4 bases; unmatched junction nucleotides: 3. The CDR3 runs 15 residues. Germline V gene data show CDR1 as SGHRS and CDR2 as YFSETQ. The CDR3 loop reads CASSLAASGADTQYF. CDR3 in DNA: TGCGCCAGCAGCTTGGCGGCTAGCGGGGCAGATACGCAGTATTTT.

This chain uses TRBV5-1 with TRBJ2-1; 12 nucleotides agree with TRBD1. This CDR3 contains 16 residues. Germline V gene lookup returns CDR1 SGHRS and CDR2 YFSETQ. V lost 4 bases and J lost 6; bases outside the gene matches: 8. The CDR3 reads CASSRPGQGAVNEQFF. CDR3 in DNA: TGCGCCAGCAGCAGACCGGGACAGGGGGCGGTCAATGAGCAGTTCTTC.

This rearrangement joins TRBV21-1 to TRBJ2-7; the D call TRBD1 from the table was never checked on the DNA. TRBV21-1 is described as a pseudogene. CDR3 length: 12 amino acids. CDR3 protein: CASSKEVGQAAF. The CDR3 region has the DNA TGTGCCAGCAGCAAAGAGGTGGGACAGGCGGCCTTC.

The V gene is TRBV7-2, the J gene TRBJ1-2; D is ambiguous. This CDR3 comprises 12 residues. CDR1 is SGHTA, CDR2 FQGNSA, per germline. V was shortened by 3 bases and J by 4 bases, with 6 bases between the two germline ends. The chain's CDR3 is CASSFSSYGYTF. CDR3 nucleotide sequence: TGTGCCAGCAGCTTCTCGAGCTATGGCTACACCTTC.

This clone was found a few times. This CDR3 is also generated by other DNA sequences in the sample. The chain couples TRBV11-2 to TRBJ1-1; D unresolved. The CDR3 has 13 amino acids. Looked up from germline, CDR1 is SGHAT and CDR2 is FQNNGV. Trimming cost V 1 base and J 1 base, with 4 bases left between them. The CDR3 DNA sequence: TGTGCCAGCAGCTTAGGCAGGAACACTGAAGCTTTCTTT. This codes for CASSLGRNTEAFF.

The chain joins TRBV29-1 to TRBJ1-1; D is perhaps TRBD1 (5 bases). The V end lost 5 bases, the J end lost 5 bases, and 15 bases lay between the germline ends. From germline, CDR1 is SQVTM and CDR2 ANQGSEA. The CDR3 has 13 amino acids. The CDR3 here is CSVPGGGSTEAFF. The CDR3 DNA reads TGCAGCGTTCCTGGTGGGGGGAGTACTGAAGCTTTCTTT.

The J gene is TRBJ2-5, the V gene TRBV18; D call uncertain. The CDR3 sequence is 12 residues long. The ends were cut back, 2 bases at V and 3 bases at J, with 4 bases in the middle. From germline, CDR1 is KGHSH and CDR2 LQKENI. In nucleotides, the CDR3 is TGTGCCAGCTCACCAGGAGAAGAGACCCAGTACTTC. Protein product: CASSPGEETQYF. Full variable domain (remainder filled in from reference TRBV18 and TRBJ2-5): NAGVMQNPRHLVRRRGQEARLRCSPMKGHSHVYWYRQLPEEGLKFMVYLQKENIIDESGMPKERFSAEFPKEGPSILRIQQVVRGDSAAYFCASSPGEETQYFGPGTRLLVL.

V gene TRBV6-4 combines with J gene TRBJ2-2, with TRBD1 matching over 10 bases. The CDR3 extends over 14 amino acids. Trimming cost V 8 bases and J 6 bases; bases outside gene matches: 6. From germline, CDR1 is MRHNA and CDR2 SNTAGT. CDR3 amino acids: CASRGQGISGELFF. The CDR3 DNA is TGTGCCAGCCGGGGACAGGGGATCTCCGGGGAGCTGTTTTTT.

The chain employs TRBV28 and TRBJ1-4, with unresolved D. V lost 5 bases and J lost 11, with 12 bases in between. The CDR3 totals 12 residues. CDR1 is MDHEN and CDR2 is SYDVKM in the germline V gene. The CDR3 loop reads CASSQPGVKLFF. CDR3 sequence (DNA): TGTGCCAGCAGTCAACCCGGGGTGAAACTGTTTTTT. Together with reference TRBV28 and TRBJ1-4, the CDR3 gives the full variable domain: DVKVTQSSRYLVKRTGEKVFLECVQDMDHENMFWYRQDPGLGLRLIYFSYDVKMKEKGDIPEGYSVSREKKERFSLILESASTNQTSMYLCASSQPGVKLFFGSGTQLSVL.

The chain joins TRBV10-3 to TRBJ2-1, with 7 bases aligning to TRBD1. The CDR3 is made up of 15 amino acids. V lost 4 bases to trimming and J lost 0 bases; unmatched junction nucleotides: 3. Germline V CDR1 and CDR2: ENHRY, SYGVKD. The CDR3 protein is CAISGGGRSYNEQFF. The CDR3 DNA is TGTGCCATCAGTGGAGGGGGCCGCTCCTACAATGAGCAGTTCTTC.

The chain recombines TRBV7-8 with TRBJ1-3; D remains unclear. Germline V gene data show CDR1 as SGHVS and CDR2 as FQNEAQ. The CDR3 sequence is 19 residues long. V lost 0 bases to trimming and J lost 8 bases, with 26 bases between them. For the CDR3, the DNA is TGTGCCAGCAGCTTAGCGGTTTCGGCGTACTACAACCGAGGGCACACCATATATTTT. It yields the protein CASSLAVSAYYNRGHTIYF.

The table lists this clone with a few counts. This sequence joins TRBV6-5 and TRBJ1-6; the D is unclear. Looked up from germline, CDR1 is MNHEY and CDR2 is SVGAGI. Between the trimmed V and J ends, which lost 5 bases and 7 bases, there was a span of 15 bases. The CDR3 has 15 residues. In DNA, the CDR3 is TGTGCCAGCAGTCCGAACCCGGAGGGCAATTCACCCCTCCACTTT. Translation gives CASSPNPEGNSPLHF.

This chain connects TRBV20-1 to TRBJ1-2; no clear D gene. Germline CDR1 and CDR2: DFQATT and SNEGSKA (reference sequence). The CDR3 sequence is 10 residues long. With 3 bases removed from V and 4 bases from J, the gap between germline ends came to 3 bases. The DNA of the CDR3 is TGCAGTGCTAGCTCCTATGGCTACACCTTC. Protein sequence: CSASSYGYTF.

The chain couples TRBV4-1 to TRBJ2-1; perhaps TRBD2 as D (6 bases). The V gene lost 4 bases and the J gene lost 10 bases, with 23 bases spanning the gap. Germline CDR1 reads MGHRA; CDR2 reads YSYEKL. This CDR3 region has 16 residues. The CDR3 bases are TGCGCCAGCAGCCCCCCAACCGGGGGTCCAGGATTAGAGCAGTTCTTC. The encoded protein is CASSPPTGGPGLEQFF.

The CDR3 reads CASSLTGNQPQHF. CDR3 in DNA: TGTGCCAGCAGCTTAACAGGGAATCAGCCCCAGCATTTT. The genes are TRBV11-1 and TRBJ1-5; tentative D call: TRBD1 (6 bases). The CDR3 consists of 13 residues. The germline V gene encodes CDR1 SGHAT and CDR2 FQDESV (reference sequence). Trimming left V 2 bases short and J 4 bases short, with 6 bases between. Together with reference TRBV11-1 and TRBJ1-5, the CDR3 gives the full variable domain: EAEVAQSPRYKITEKSQAVAFWCDPISGHATLYWYRQILGQGPELLVQFQDESVVDDSQLPKDRFSAERLKGVDSTLKIQPAELGDSAMYLCASSLTGNQPQHFGDGTRLSIL.

The chain uses TRBV5-1 and TRBJ1-5; D is ambiguous. The CDR3 contains 15 residues. CDR1 and CDR2 (germline): SGHRS, YFSETQ. V lost 1 base and J lost 2, with 10 bases in between. CDR3 DNA sequence: TGCGCCAGCAGCTTGAGGACGGGAGGCAATCAGCCCCAGCATTTT. It encodes CASSLRTGGNQPQHF.

V usage is TRBV5-1 and J usage is TRBJ2-1; TRBD1 aligns across 12 bases. The CDR3 extends over 21 amino acids. The V gene's germline CDR1 is SGHRS and CDR2 YFSETQ. J lost 5 bases, V lost 1 base, and 19 bases had no gene match. CDR3 in amino acids: CASSLFIGPGTGGAKDNEQFF. The CDR3 DNA is TGCGCCAGCAGCTTGTTCATCGGTCCCGGGACAGGGGGCGCAAAGGACAATGAGCAGTTCTTC.

This chain connects TRBV5-1 to TRBJ1-1; 7 positions agree with TRBD1. Trimming cost V 2 bases and J 4 bases; bases outside gene matches: 5. This CDR3 contains 14 residues. The germline gives CDR1 SGHRS, CDR2 YFSETQ. CDR3 sequence: CASSFNRGATEAFF. For the CDR3, the DNA is TGCGCCAGCAGCTTTAACAGGGGTGCCACTGAAGCTTTCTTT.

This clone showed up just once. The chain is built from TRBV6-5 and TRBJ1-6; 7 positions match TRBD1. The germline gives CDR1 MNHEY, CDR2 SVGAGI. This CDR3 is built from 15 residues. V lost 5 bases and J lost 7; bases outside the gene matches: 8. The CDR3 here is CASSLRDRPNSPLHF. The CDR3 region has the DNA TGTGCCAGCAGTCTCCGGGACAGACCCAATTCACCCCTCCACTTT.

The chain couples TRBV11-2 to TRBJ1-1; TRBD1 aligns across 12 bases. Losses at the gene ends were 2 bases for V and 5 bases for J; bases not matched to a gene: 12. Germline values: CDR1 SGHAT, CDR2 FQNNGV. The CDR3 sequence is 18 residues long. In DNA form, the CDR3 reads TGTGCCAGCAGCTTATGGGCGGGACAGGGGGCTCGGGGTACTGAAGCTTTCTTT. It is translated as CASSLWAGQGARGTEAFF.

CDR3 in DNA: TGTGCCAGCAGCACTACGACTAGCGGGAGTCTGGAGACCCAGTACTTC. Amino acids: CASSTTTSGSLETQYF. The rearrangement links TRBV28 to TRBJ2-5; TRBD2 matches at 12 bases. The V and J ends lost 6 bases and 5 bases, in that order; junction bases with no gene match: 10. Germline V gene sequence: CDR1 MDHEN, CDR2 SYDVKM. CDR3 length equals 16 residues.

The chain combines TRBV19 with TRBJ1-5; weak D call: TRBD1 (5 bases). The CDR3 length is 15 residues. From germline, CDR1 is LNHDA and CDR2 SQIVND (reference sequence). With 0 bases removed from V and 5 bases from J, the gap between germline ends came to 11 bases. Here the CDR3 DNA reads TGTGCCAGTAGTATAGATGGAGGGGAGGATCAGCCCCAGCATTTT. Translating gives CASSIDGGEDQPQHF.